This T cell receptor beta chain was sequenced in a study of T cells expressing NK-cell markers. For the study at large: Just one sequenced donor of eight was HCMV-seronegative, while seven were seropositive.

This CDR3 has 12 residues. Germline V gene lookup returns CDR1 MDHEN and CDR2 SYDVKM. Using the 5' RACE reads, TCRdb records one entry per CDR3 protein without DNA. The repertoire table contains roughly 180,000 distinct CDR3 sequences. This chain connects TRBV28 to TRBJ1-1. The TCR comes from a woman between 18 and 75 years old in good health. The sample taken for sequencing was blood T cells: a sorted CD56 or NKG2C T cell subset, CD4+ or CD8+ T cells, or bulk PBMC T cells (not recorded which). The CDR3 region is CASSPMNTEAFF. The entire variable domain, with the rest obtained from reference TRBV28 and TRBJ1-1, is as follows: DVKVTQSSRYLVKRTGEKVFLECVQDMDHENMFWYRQDPGLGLRLIYFSYDVKMKEKGDIPEGYSVSREKKERFSLILESASTNQTSMYLCASSPMNTEAFFGQGTRLTVV.